Presented here are 4 T cell receptor beta chains from one specimen sequenced in a study of vaccination and CD4 T cells after COVID-19. Treatment indicated: 10-day PBMC culture with coronavirus spike peptide pools or control peptides (ViraFEST assay). Antigens of these TCRs are unknown. The Oncomine TCR Beta short-read assay generated sequence data from the DNA of cultured CD4+ T cells. Each CDR3 protein gets one entry after TCRdb re-called the PCR reads with MiXCR. The repertoire holds about 17,000 distinct CDR3 sequences, with approximately 36% as singletons. The specimen was CD4+ T cells from blood, cultured in vitro. All receptors come from a human donor who had recovered from COVID-19.

The chain employs TRBV5-1 and TRBJ2-2; unclear D gene. The CDR3 is 16 amino acids. V was pared by 6 bases and J by 2 bases, with 17 bases between. Germline lookup yields CDR1 SGHRS and CDR2 YFSETQ. DNA of the CDR3: TGCGCCAGCACCCTCACAGTGGGCAGTAACACCGGGGAGCTGTTTTTT. Amino acid sequence: CASTLTVGSNTGELFF.

This clonotype appeared a few times. V is TRBV24-1 and J is TRBJ2-7; 10 bases map to TRBD2. Germline CDR1 and CDR2: KGHDR and SFDVKD. The CDR3 has 17 residues. Losses at the gene ends were 7 bases for V and 0 bases for J; bases not matched to a gene: 11. The CDR3 loop is CATRALAGAPGSYEQYF. As DNA, the CDR3 is TGTGCCACCAGGGCCCTAGCGGGAGCCCCGGGCTCCTACGAGCAGTACTTC.

The V call is TRBV2, the J call TRBJ2-5; D could derive from TRBD1 or TRBD2 (6 bases each). The CDR3 is made up of 17 amino acids. Deletions cut 2 bases from V and 2 bases from J, with 18 bases between. The germline V gene has CDR1 SNHLY and CDR2 FYNNEI. The DNA of the CDR3 is TGTGCCAGCAGTGAACGGTGGGGTCGGGGGCGGCAAGAGACCCAGTACTTC. This gives the protein CASSERWGRGRQETQYF.

J is TRBJ1-5 and V is TRBV6-1, with D perhaps matching TRBD1 (6 bases). V was pared by 8 bases and J by 0 bases, with 14 bases between. From germline, CDR1 is MNHNS and CDR2 SASEGT. This CDR3 region has 15 residues. The CDR3 DNA reads TGTGCCAGCTGCCGGACAGCCGATAGCAATCAGCCCCAGCATTTT. It translates to CASCRTADSNQPQHF.